This T cell receptor beta chain was recorded in a study of sequential checkpoint blockade in melanoma. Overall study context: TCRbeta immunosequencing was performed on DNA from roughly 99 pretreatment melanoma tumor samples.

CDR1 is LNHDA, CDR2 SQIVND, per germline (reference sequence). CDR3 length: 15 residues. V was pared by 6 bases and J by 0 bases, with 1 base of the junction left unmatched. TCRdb's copy holds only in-frame clones and misses some; the assay was immunoSEQ multiplex PCR. The sample has roughly 21,000 clones; roughly 30% are singletons. Treatment defined: randomized to nivolumab then ipilimumab (arm A) or the reverse (arm B). DNA-damaging chemotherapy had not been given to any patient beforehand. The material was tumor tissue (inferred from file names), obtained from a patient given nivolumab and ipilimumab in sequence. The TCR was taken from a human donor with melanoma. V is TRBV19 and J is TRBJ1-5, with 11 bases fitting TRBD1. CDR3 protein: CASSGTGGSNQPQHF. CDR3 in DNA: TGTGCCAGTAGCGGGACAGGGGGTAGCAATCAGCCCCAGCATTTT.